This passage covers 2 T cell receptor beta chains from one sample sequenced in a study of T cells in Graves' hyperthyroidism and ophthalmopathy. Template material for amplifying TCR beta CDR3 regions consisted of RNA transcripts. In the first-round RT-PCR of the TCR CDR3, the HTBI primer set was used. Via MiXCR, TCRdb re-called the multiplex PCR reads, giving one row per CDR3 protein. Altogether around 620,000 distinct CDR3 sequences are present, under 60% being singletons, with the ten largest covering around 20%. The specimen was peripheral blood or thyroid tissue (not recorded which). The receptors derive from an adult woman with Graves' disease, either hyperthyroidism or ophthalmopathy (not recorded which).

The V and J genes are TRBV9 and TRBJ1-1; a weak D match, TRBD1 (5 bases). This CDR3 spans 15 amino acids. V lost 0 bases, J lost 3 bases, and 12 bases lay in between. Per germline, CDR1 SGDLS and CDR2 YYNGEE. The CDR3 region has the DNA TGTGCCAGCAGCGTAGGGTGGGACGGGGACACTGAAGCTTTCTTT. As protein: CASSVGWDGDTEAFF.

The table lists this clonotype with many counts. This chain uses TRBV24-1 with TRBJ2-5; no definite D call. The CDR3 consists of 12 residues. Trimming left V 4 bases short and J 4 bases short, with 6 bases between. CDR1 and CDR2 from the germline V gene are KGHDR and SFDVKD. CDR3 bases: TGTGCCACCAGTGACTACCTAGAGACCCAGTACTTC. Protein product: CATSDYLETQYF.